The 17 T cell receptor beta chains in this list originate from one sample, sequenced in a study of neoadjuvant anti-PD-1 for oral cavity cancer (dated by TCRdb to the early 2020s). What the time point label conveys for this sample: after neoadjuvant nivolumab, at surgical resection. The method was the immunoSEQ multiplex PCR assay. TCRdb limited this immuneACCESS table to in-frame rearrangements with V and J called. A share of clones is missing; checked studies link under half to unresolved V genes, and the rest is unexplained. The sample table lists around 67,000 clones, about nine tenths of them with a count of one. The top ten hold 2.5% to 3% of the sample. Sequencing was performed on PBMCs, taken after nivolumab (anti-PD-1) treatment. The receptors stem from a person between 35 and 79 years old with oral cavity squamous cell carcinoma.

This chain joins TRBV5-4 and TRBJ2-7; D is unresolved. This CDR3 has 15 residues. CDR1 is SGHNT and CDR2 is YYREEE in the germline V gene (reference sequence). V was clipped by 1 base and J by 4 bases, with 15 bases between them. The CDR3 spells CASSLSGWRSYEQYF. CDR3 sequence (DNA): TGTGCCAGCAGCTTGTCTGGGTGGAGATCATACGAGCAGTACTTC. Looking up the rest from reference TRBV5-4 and TRBJ2-7 gives the full variable domain: ETGVTQSPTHLIKTRGQQVTLRCSSQSGHNTVSWYQQALGQGPQFIFQYYREEENGRGNFPPRFSGLQFPNYSSELNVNALELDDSALYLCASSLSGWRSYEQYFGPGTRLTVT.

This chain links TRBV2 with TRBJ2-2; unclear D gene. This CDR3 region has 16 residues. V was cut by 3 bases and J by 1 base, with 12 bases left in between. Germline loops: CDR1 SNHLY, CDR2 FYNNEI. The CDR3 sequence is CASSDKTFQNTGELFF. CDR3 DNA sequence: TGTGCCAGCAGTGACAAGACATTCCAGAACACCGGGGAGCTGTTTTTT.

The table lists this clone with a few counts. This chain links TRBV28 with TRBJ1-1; 10 nucleotides match TRBD1. CDR1 is MDHEN and CDR2 is SYDVKM in the germline V gene. This CDR3 region has 13 residues. With V trimmed by 7 bases and J by 9 bases, 8 bases remained unmatched. The CDR3 DNA reads TGTGCCAGCATTGACGACAGGGGGCCGAAAGCTTTCTTT. It yields the protein CASIDDRGPKAFF.

The V call is TRBV28, the J call TRBJ2-5, with 8 bases lining up with TRBD2. The CDR3 extends over 15 amino acids. The V segment lost 6 bases and the J segment 1 base; nucleotides outside the gene matches: 7. Germline V gene sequence: CDR1 MDHEN, CDR2 SYDVKM. CDR3 region: CASSHRSGIQETQYF. The CDR3 DNA reads as TGTGCCAGCAGCCATCGTAGCGGGATCCAAGAGACCCAGTACTTC.

The chain couples TRBV5-1 to TRBJ2-5; 9 bases align to TRBD2. CDR1 is SGHRS, CDR2 YFSETQ, per germline. After removal of 4 bases from V and 7 bases from J, the junction contained 8 bases not matched to a gene. There are 14 residues in the CDR3. The CDR3, as DNA: TGCGCCAGCAGCGGCGGACTAGCGAGGGGGACCCAGTACTTC. This gives the protein CASSGGLARGTQYF.

The chain links TRBV28 to TRBJ2-3, with a weak D call TRBD1 (6 bases). CDR3 length: 16 residues. Germline assignment: CDR1 MDHEN and CDR2 SYDVKM. The germline V and J ends were trimmed by 3 bases and 4 bases, with 17 bases remaining between them. The CDR3 protein is CASSFKGHLGADTQYF. For the CDR3, the DNA is TGTGCCAGCAGTTTTAAGGGACATTTAGGCGCAGATACGCAGTATTTT.

This clone was seen just once. V usage is TRBV19 and J usage is TRBJ2-1, with a weak D call TRBD2 (6 bases). V was trimmed by 2 bases and J by 0 bases, leaving 8 bases between them. CDR3 length: 15 residues. The germline CDR1 and CDR2 sequences are LNHDA and SQIVND (reference sequence). CDR3 nucleotides: TGTGCCAGTAGTATATCGACTAGCTCCTACAATGAGCAGTTCTTC. It is translated as CASSISTSSYNEQFF.

This sequence joins TRBV19 and TRBJ1-2; TRBD1 matches 9 bases. The CDR3 has 13 amino acids. Per germline, CDR1 LNHDA and CDR2 SQIVND (reference sequence). Germline trimming cut 6 bases from V and 7 bases from J; bases unmatched to any gene: 6. This chain's CDR3 is CASSYRGQRGYTF. The CDR3, as DNA: TGTGCCAGTAGCTACAGGGGGCAGCGTGGCTACACCTTC.

The table lists this clone with a few counts. The V gene is TRBV10-3, the J gene TRBJ1-1; D unclear. Trimming removed 2 bases from V and 4 bases from J, with 8 bases in between. This CDR3 is 13 amino acids long. Germline V gene sequence: CDR1 ENHRY, CDR2 SYGVKD. The DNA of the CDR3 is TGTGCCATCAGTGAGGTGCGCGGCACTGAAGCTTTCTTT. It specifies CAISEVRGTEAFF.

The chain couples TRBV5-6 to TRBJ1-6; D is unclear. V was shortened by 0 bases and J by 7 bases, with 2 bases between the two germline ends. The germline gives CDR1 SGHDT, CDR2 YYEEEE. CDR3 length: 12 amino acids. CDR3 region: CASSLGNSPLHF. Here the CDR3 DNA reads TGTGCCAGCAGCTTGGGGAATTCACCCCTCCACTTT.

The J gene is TRBJ2-2, the V gene TRBV2, with D perhaps matching TRBD2 (5 bases). CDR1 and CDR2 from the germline V gene are SNHLY and FYNNEI. The length of the CDR3 is 14 residues. V was pared by 7 bases and J by 2 bases, with 11 bases between. CDR3 in DNA: TGTGCCAGCACCTTAGAGGGCAACACCGGGGAGCTGTTTTTT. This sequence encodes CASTLEGNTGELFF.

J is TRBJ1-2 and V is TRBV21-1. TRBV21-1 is classified as a pseudogene. The CDR3 length is 13 residues. The CDR3 DNA sequence: TGTGCCAGCAGCAACGCACTGAACTATGGCTACACCTTC. As protein: CASSNALNYGYTF.

The chain is built from TRBV7-3 and TRBJ2-7; TRBD1 is a possible D gene (5 bases). This CDR3 region has 14 residues. V was pared by 2 bases and J by 1 base, with 9 bases between. Germline CDR1 and CDR2: SGHTA and FQGTGA. CDR3 residues: CASSLLDKSYEQYF. The CDR3 DNA is TGTGCCAGCAGCTTACTGGACAAATCCTACGAGCAGTACTTC.

The V gene is TRBV30, the J gene TRBJ1-4; D unresolved. The ends were cut back, 0 bases at V and 4 bases at J, with 12 bases in the middle. The germline V gene has CDR1 GTSNPN and CDR2 SVGIG (reference sequence). CDR3 length: 15 amino acids. CDR3 in amino acids: CAWSVLGGNNEKLFF. CDR3 sequence (DNA): TGTGCCTGGAGTGTACTGGGAGGGAATAATGAAAAACTGTTTTTT. Filled out from reference TRBV30 and TRBJ1-4, the complete variable domain reads SQTIHQWPATLVQPVGSPLSLECTVEGTSNPNLYWYRQAAGRGLQLLFYSVGIGQISSEVPQNLSASRPQDRQFILSSKKLLLSDSGFYLCAWSVLGGNNEKLFFGSGTQLSVL.

This clone was seen only once. This chain connects TRBV7-7 to TRBJ1-3, with D tentatively TRBD1 (5 bases). Germline-derived CDR1 and CDR2 are SSHAT and FNYEAQ (reference sequence). CDR3 length: 16 amino acids. The ends were cut back, 7 bases at V and 2 bases at J, with 18 bases in the middle. CDR3 DNA: TGTGCCAGCATAAGTGGGGGAGAGAAGGCTGGAAACACCATATATTTT. It is translated as CASISGGEKAGNTIYF.

The chain is built from TRBV29-1 and TRBJ2-7; tentatively, D is TRBD2 (5 bases). The germline CDR1 and CDR2 sequences are SQVTM and ANQGSEA. This CDR3 has 14 amino acids. The V gene lost 0 bases and the J gene lost 9 bases, with 18 bases spanning the gap. The CDR3 DNA is TGCAGCGTTGAAGATCGGGAAGGGATGGGTGTGCAGTACTTC. Amino acids: CSVEDREGMGVQYF.

This chain uses TRBV7-8 with TRBJ2-1, with TRBD2 as a possible D gene (5 bases). The V gene lost 1 base and the J gene lost 10 bases, with 5 bases spanning the gap. CDR1 SGHVS and CDR2 FQNEAQ come from the germline V gene. This CDR3 comprises 11 residues. The DNA of the CDR3 is TGTGCCAGCAGCTTAGGGAGGGAGCAGTTCTTC. Translated: CASSLGREQFF.